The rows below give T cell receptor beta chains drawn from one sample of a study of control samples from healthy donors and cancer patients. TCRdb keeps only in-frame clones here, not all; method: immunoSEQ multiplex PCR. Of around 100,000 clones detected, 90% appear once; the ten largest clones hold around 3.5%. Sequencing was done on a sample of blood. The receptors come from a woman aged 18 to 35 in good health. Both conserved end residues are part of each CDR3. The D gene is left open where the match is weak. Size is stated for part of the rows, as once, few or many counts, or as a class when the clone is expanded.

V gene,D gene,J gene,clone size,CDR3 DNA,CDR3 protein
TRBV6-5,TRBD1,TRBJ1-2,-,TGTGCCAGCAGCCAGAGGGACAGGGGTAACTATGGCTACACCTTC,CASSQRDRGNYGYTF
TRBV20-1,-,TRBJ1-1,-,TGCAGTGGGAAGGGGTTCACTGAAGCTTTCTTT,CSGKGFTEAFF
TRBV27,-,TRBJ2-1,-,TGTGCCAGCAGTCCCCTGGGGGCGAACCTTCTATACAATGAGCAGTTCTTC,CASSPLGANLLYNEQFF
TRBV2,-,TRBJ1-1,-,TGTGCCAGCATTAAGGACCGTATGAACACTGAAGCTTTCTTT,CASIKDRMNTEAFF
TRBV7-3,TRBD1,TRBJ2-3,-,TGTGCCAGCAGCCTCCTAGGGGGCGCGGCAGATACGCAGTATTTT,CASSLLGGAADTQYF
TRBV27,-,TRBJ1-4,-,TGTGCCAGCAGTCCCCAGACAGTTGAGGGGGAAAAACTGTTTTTT,CASSPQTVEGEKLFF
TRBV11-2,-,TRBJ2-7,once,TGTGCCAGCAGCTTAAGATTTGGGGGCGCCGGCCACGAGCAGTACTTC,CASSLRFGGAGHEQYF
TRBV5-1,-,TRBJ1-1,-,TGCGCCAGCAGCTGGGACCCTATGAACACTGAAGCTTTCTTT,CASSWDPMNTEAFF
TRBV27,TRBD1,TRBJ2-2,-,TGTGCCAGCAGGGTTAGGGGACAGGGTGGTACCGGGGAGCTGTTTTTT,CASRVRGQGGTGELFF
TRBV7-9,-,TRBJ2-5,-,TGTGCCAGCAGCTTAGTTCCACGAGGATTCTGGTCGGAACAAGAGACCCAGTACTTC,CASSLVPRGFWSEQETQYF
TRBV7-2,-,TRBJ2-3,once,TGTGCCAGCAGCCCATCCCCTAGCACAGATACGCAGTATTTT,CASSPSPSTDTQYF
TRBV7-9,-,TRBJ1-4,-,TGTGCCAGCAGCCAAGCCCGGGGGATTAATGAAAAACTGTTTTTT,CASSQARGINEKLFF
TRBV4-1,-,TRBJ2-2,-,TGCGCCAGCAGCCAAGAGTGGAGGGGCGCGAACACCGGGGAGCTGTTTTTT,CASSQEWRGANTGELFF
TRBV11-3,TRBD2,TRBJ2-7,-,TGTGCCAGCAGCCCAAGCGGGGACCCCTACGAGCAGTACTTC,CASSPSGDPYEQYF
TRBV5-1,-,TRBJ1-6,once,TGCGCCAGCAGCTTTGAGGGTCGGGATAATTCACCCCTCCACTTT,CASSFEGRDNSPLHF
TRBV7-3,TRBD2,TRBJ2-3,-,TGTGCCAGCAGCGGTTCGTCTAGCGGGAAAGATACGCAGTATTTT,CASSGSSSGKDTQYF
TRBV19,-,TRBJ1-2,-,TGTGCCAGTAGTATTGTGAGGGGACCCTATGGCTACACCTTC,CASSIVRGPYGYTF
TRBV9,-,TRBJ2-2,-,TGTGCCAGCAGCGTAGTAACAGGGCACACCGGGGAGCTGTTTTTT,CASSVVTGHTGELFF
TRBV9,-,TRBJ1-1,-,TGTGCCAGCAGCCCCCACCAAATGAACACTGAAGCTTTCTTT,CASSPHQMNTEAFF
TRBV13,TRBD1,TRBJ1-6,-,TGTGCCAGCAGCGCACCAGACCCGGTGACAGGGGACTCACCCCTCCACTTT,CASSAPDPVTGDSPLHF
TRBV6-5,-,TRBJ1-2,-,TGTGCCAGCAGGAACCCGGGCAGGACCAACTATGGCTACACCTTC,CASRNPGRTNYGYTF
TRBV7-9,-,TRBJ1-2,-,TGTGCCAGCAGCCTCAAGACGGAAGATAACTATGGCTACACCTTC,CASSLKTEDNYGYTF
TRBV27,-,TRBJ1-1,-,TGTGCCAGCAGTACCACAGGGTTTTACAGGGCTGAAGCTTTCTTT,CASSTTGFYRAEAFF
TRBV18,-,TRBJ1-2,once,TGTGCCAGCTCACCGACCGGGCAGGTTTATAACTATGGCTACACCTTC,CASSPTGQVYNYGYTF
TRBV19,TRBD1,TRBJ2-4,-,TGTGCCAGTAGTATACTCGGACAGGGTTTGACCAAAAACATTCAGTACTTC,CASSILGQGLTKNIQYF
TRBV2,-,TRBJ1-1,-,TGTGCCACTGTACGGGGCAGATGGACTGAAGCTTTCTTT,CATVRGRWTEAFF
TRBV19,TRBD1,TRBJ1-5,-,TGTGCCAGTAGTATCGGGACAGGGCGTAGCAATCAGCCCCAGCATTTT,CASSIGTGRSNQPQHF
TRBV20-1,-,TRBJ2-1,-,TGCAGTGCCCTAAACTACAATGAGCAGTTCTTC,CSALNYNEQFF
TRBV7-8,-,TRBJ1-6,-,TGTGCCAGCAGCTTAAAACAGGGCGGTTCACCCCTCCACTTT,CASSLKQGGSPLHF
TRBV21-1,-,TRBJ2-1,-,TGTGCCAGCAGCAAAGTTGCGACCGAAACAAACAATGAGCAGTTCTTC,CASSKVATETNNEQFF
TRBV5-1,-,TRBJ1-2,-,TGCGCCAGCAGCCGGCGGGGAATTTTAACTTCCTATGGCTACACCTTC,CASSRRGILTSYGYTF
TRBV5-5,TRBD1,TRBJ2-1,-,TGTGCCAGCAGCTTGGGGACAGGCCGCTACAATGAGCAGTTCTTC,CASSLGTGRYNEQFF
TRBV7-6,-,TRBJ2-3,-,TGTGCCAGCAGCCCAGCCGATACGCAGTATTTT,CASSPADTQYF
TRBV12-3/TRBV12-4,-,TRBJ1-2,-,TGTGCCAGCAGCTTGGGGGGGAGTGGCTACACCTTC,CASSLGGSGYTF
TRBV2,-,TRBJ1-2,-,TGTGCCAGCAGTAAAGGGTCTGGTAACTATGGCTACACCTTC,CASSKGSGNYGYTF
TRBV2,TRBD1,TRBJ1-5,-,TGTGCCAGCATTAACCGGGACAGAGGTAATCAGCCCCAGCATTTT,CASINRDRGNQPQHF
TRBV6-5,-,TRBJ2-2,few,TGTGCCAGCAGTTATCTAGGGGAGAACACCGGGGAGCTGTTTTTT,CASSYLGENTGELFF
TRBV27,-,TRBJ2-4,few,TGTGCCAGCAGTTCAACAGGGGGGGTTTGGTACTTC,CASSSTGGVWYF
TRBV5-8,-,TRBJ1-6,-,TGTGCCAGCAGTTCGGGTTGGTATTCACCCCTCCACTTT,CASSSGWYSPLHF
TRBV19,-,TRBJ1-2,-,TGTGCCATAAAACGGGACGGCTATGGCTACACCTTC,CAIKRDGYGYTF
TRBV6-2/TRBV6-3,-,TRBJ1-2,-,TGTGCCAGCAGTTCGCCACAGGGCTATGGCTACACCTTC,CASSSPQGYGYTF
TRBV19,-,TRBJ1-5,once,TGTGCCAGTAGTATCCCTGGCAGGGCTAATCAGCCCCAGCATTTT,CASSIPGRANQPQHF
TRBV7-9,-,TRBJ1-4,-,TGTGCCAGCAGCTCCGGACAGAATGAAAAACTGTTTTTT,CASSSGQNEKLFF
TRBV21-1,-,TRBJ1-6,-,TGTGCCAGCAGCCCTCACAGGGTGGATTCACCCCTCCACTTT,CASSPHRVDSPLHF